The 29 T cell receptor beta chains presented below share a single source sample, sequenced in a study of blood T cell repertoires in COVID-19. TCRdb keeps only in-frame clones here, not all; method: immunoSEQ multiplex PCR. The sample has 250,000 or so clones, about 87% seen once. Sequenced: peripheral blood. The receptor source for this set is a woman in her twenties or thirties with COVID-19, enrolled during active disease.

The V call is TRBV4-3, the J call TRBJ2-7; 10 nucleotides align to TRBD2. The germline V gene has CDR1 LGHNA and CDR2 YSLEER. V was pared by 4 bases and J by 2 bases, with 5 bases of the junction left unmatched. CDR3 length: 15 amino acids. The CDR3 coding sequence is TGCGCCAGCAGCCCCGGACTAGCGGTAACCTACGAGCAGTACTTC. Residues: CASSPGLAVTYEQYF.

The CDR3 region has the DNA TGTGCCAGCAGTTTATGGGGCAGGGGGCAAGAGACCCAGTACTTC. This gives the protein CASSLWGRGQETQYF. This chain connects TRBV28 to TRBJ2-5; TRBD1 matches at 7 bases. J was trimmed by 2 bases and V by 0 bases; bases with no gene match: 3. Per germline, CDR1 MDHEN and CDR2 SYDVKM. The CDR3 totals 15 residues.

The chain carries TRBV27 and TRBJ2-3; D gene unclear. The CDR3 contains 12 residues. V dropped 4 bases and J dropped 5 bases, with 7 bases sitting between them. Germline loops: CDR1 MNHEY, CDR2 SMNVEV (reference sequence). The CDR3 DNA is TGTGCCAGCAGTTCGGTCCTAGATACGCAGTATTTT. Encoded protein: CASSSVLDTQYF.

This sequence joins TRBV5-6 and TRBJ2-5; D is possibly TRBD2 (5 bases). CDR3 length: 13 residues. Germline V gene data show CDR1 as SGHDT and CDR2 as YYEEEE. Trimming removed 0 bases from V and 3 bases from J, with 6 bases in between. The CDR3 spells CASSLGGKETQYF. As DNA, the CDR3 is TGTGCCAGCAGCTTGGGAGGGAAAGAGACCCAGTACTTC.

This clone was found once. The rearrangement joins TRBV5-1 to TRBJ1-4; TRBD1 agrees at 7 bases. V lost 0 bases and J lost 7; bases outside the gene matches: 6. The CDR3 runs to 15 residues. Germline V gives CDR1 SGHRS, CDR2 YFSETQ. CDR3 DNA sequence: TGCGCCAGCAGCTTGGAAGGGGGCCGGGGTGAAAAACTGTTTTTT. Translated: CASSLEGGRGEKLFF.

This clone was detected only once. CDR3 residues: CASSEVEETQYF. CDR3 nucleotide sequence: TGTGCCAGCAGTGAGGTAGAAGAGACCCAGTACTTC. The V gene is TRBV6-1, the J gene TRBJ2-5; D unresolved. The ends were cut back, 3 bases at V and 3 bases at J, with 5 bases in the middle. The CDR3 is 12 amino acids. In germline, CDR1 is MNHNS, CDR2 SASEGT.

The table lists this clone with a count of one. CDR3 residues: CASRLARGGGISQPQHF. The CDR3 DNA is TGTGCAAGTCGCTTAGCAAGAGGGGGAGGGATTAGCCAGCCCCAGCATTTT. The chain joins TRBV12-2 to TRBJ1-5. TRBV12-2 is a recognized pseudogene. This CDR3 is built from 17 residues.

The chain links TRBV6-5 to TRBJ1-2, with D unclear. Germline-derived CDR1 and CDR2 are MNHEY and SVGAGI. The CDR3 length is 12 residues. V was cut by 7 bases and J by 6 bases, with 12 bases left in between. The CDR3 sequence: CASTAVPNGYTF. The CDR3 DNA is TGTGCCAGCACCGCCGTTCCTAATGGCTACACCTTC.

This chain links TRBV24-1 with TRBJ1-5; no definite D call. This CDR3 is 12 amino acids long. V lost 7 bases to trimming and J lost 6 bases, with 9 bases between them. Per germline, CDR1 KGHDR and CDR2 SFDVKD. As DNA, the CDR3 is TGTGCCACCAGCGAAGGCGGTCAGCCCCAGCATTTT. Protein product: CATSEGGQPQHF.

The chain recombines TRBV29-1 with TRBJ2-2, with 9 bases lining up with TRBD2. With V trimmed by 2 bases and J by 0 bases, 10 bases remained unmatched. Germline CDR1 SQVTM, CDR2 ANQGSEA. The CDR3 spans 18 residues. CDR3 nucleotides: TGCAGCGTTGAAAGTATGGCGGGAGGGGATCCGAACACCGGGGAGCTGTTTTTT. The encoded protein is CSVESMAGGDPNTGELFF.

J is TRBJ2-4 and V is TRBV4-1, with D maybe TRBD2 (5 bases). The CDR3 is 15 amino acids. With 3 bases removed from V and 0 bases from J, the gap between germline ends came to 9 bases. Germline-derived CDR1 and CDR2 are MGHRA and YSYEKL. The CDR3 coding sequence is TGCGCCAGCAGCCAGACTACATTAGCCAAAAACATTCAGTACTTC. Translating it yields CASSQTTLAKNIQYF.

CDR3 in amino acids: CASSPGRSNTEAFF. As DNA, the CDR3 is TGTGCCAGCAGCCCGGGTCGTTCGAACACTGAAGCTTTCTTT. This chain uses TRBV5-4 with TRBJ1-1, with unresolved D. Trimming left V 4 bases short and J 1 base short, with 11 bases between. Germline V CDR1 and CDR2: SGHNT, YYREEE (reference sequence). The CDR3 length is 14 residues.

CDR3 sequence reads: CASSLGTSGGLYNEQFF. CDR3 in DNA: TGTGCCAGCAGTTTAGGGACTAGCGGGGGACTTTACAATGAGCAGTTCTTC. The V gene is TRBV27, the J gene TRBJ2-1, with 14 bases aligning to TRBD2. V trimming: 2 bases; J trimming: 4 bases; junction bases outside the gene matches: 4. This CDR3 has 17 amino acids. Germline CDR1 is MNHEY and CDR2 is SMNVEV (reference sequence).

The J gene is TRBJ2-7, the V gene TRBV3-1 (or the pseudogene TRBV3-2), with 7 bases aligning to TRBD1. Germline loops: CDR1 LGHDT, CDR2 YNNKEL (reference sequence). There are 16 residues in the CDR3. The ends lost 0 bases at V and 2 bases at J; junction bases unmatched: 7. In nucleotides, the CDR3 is TGTGCCAGCAGCCAAGATTCGGACAGGTACCCCTACGAGCAGTACGTC. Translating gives CASSQDSDRYPYEQYV.

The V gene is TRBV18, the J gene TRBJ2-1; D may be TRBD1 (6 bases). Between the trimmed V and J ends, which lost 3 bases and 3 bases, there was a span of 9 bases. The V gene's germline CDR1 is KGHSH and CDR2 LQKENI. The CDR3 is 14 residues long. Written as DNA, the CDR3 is TGTGCCAGCTCACCGGACAGCTTCTACAATGAGCAGTTCTTC. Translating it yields CASSPDSFYNEQFF.

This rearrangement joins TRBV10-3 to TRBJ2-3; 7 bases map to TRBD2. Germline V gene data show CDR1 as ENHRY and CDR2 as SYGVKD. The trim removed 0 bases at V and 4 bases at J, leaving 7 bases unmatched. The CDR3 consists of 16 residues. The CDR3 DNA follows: TGTGCCATCAGTGAGTCGGGAGGGACTATATCAGATACGCAGTATTTT. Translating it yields CAISESGGTISDTQYF.

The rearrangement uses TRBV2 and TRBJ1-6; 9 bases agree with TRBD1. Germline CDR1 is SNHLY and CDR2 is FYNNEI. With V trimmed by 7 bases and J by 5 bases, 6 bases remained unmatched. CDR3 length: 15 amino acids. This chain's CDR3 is CASKIRDRDNSPLHF. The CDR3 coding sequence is TGTGCCAGCAAAATCCGGGACAGGGATAATTCACCCCTCCACTTT.

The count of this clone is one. The CDR3 sequence: CASSPRRGTGGNTGELFF. The CDR3 bases are TGTGCCAGCAGCCCTCGTCGGGGGACAGGGGGGAACACCGGGGAGCTGTTTTTT. V and J are TRBV11-2 and TRBJ2-2; 11 bases agree with TRBD1. The ends lost 5 bases at V and 1 base at J; junction bases unmatched: 9. The CDR3 has 18 amino acids. Germline V gives CDR1 SGHAT, CDR2 FQNNGV.

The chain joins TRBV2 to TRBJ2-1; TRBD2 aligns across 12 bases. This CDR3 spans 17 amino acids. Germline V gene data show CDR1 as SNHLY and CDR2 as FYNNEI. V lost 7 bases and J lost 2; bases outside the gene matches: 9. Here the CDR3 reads CASTWLAGGDPYNEQFF. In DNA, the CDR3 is TGTGCCAGCACTTGGCTAGCGGGAGGGGACCCCTACAATGAGCAGTTCTTC.

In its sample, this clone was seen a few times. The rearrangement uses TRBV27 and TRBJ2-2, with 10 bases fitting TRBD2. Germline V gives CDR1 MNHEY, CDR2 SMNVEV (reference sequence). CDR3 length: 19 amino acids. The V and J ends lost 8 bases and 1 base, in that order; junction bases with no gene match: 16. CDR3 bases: TGTGCCAGCTCCCAACGGGCTAGCGGGAGCCTCTTGAACACCGGGGAGCTGTTTTTT. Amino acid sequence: CASSQRASGSLLNTGELFF.

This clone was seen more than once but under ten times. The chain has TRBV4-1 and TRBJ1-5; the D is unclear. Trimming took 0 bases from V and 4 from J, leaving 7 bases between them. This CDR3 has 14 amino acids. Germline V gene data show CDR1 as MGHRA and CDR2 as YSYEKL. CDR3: CASSQDFRNQPQHF. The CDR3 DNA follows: TGCGCCAGCAGCCAAGATTTCCGGAATCAGCCCCAGCATTTT.

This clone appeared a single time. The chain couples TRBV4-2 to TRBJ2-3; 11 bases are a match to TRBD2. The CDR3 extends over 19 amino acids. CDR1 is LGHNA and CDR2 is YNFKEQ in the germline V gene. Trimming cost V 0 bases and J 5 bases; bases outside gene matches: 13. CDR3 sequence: CASSQDGLAGGRARDTQYF. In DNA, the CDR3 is TGTGCCAGCAGCCAAGATGGGCTAGCGGGGGGACGAGCTAGAGATACGCAGTATTTT.

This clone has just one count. The CDR3 nucleotides are TGTGCCAGCAGTTACTCCTCGGGACAGGGGTTATCAGATACGCAGTATTTT. This translates into CASSYSSGQGLSDTQYF. V gene TRBV6-2 or TRBV6-3 combines with J gene TRBJ2-3; 10 nucleotides match TRBD1. Looked up from germline, CDR1 is MNHEY and CDR2 is SVGEGT. The CDR3 totals 17 residues. V shed 0 bases, J shed 4 bases, and the junction held 7 bases outside the gene matches.

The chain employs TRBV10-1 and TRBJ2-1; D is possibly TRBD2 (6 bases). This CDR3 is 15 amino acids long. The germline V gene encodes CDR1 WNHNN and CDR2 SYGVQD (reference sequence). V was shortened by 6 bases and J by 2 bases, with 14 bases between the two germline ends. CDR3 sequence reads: CASSQGLPAYNEQFF. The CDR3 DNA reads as TGCGCCAGCAGCCAAGGACTACCCGCCTACAATGAGCAGTTCTTC.

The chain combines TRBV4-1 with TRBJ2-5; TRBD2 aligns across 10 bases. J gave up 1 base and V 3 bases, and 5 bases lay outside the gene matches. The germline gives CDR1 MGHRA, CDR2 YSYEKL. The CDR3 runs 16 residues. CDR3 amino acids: CASSHIAGGPQETQYF. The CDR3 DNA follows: TGCGCCAGCAGCCACATAGCGGGGGGTCCCCAAGAGACCCAGTACTTC.

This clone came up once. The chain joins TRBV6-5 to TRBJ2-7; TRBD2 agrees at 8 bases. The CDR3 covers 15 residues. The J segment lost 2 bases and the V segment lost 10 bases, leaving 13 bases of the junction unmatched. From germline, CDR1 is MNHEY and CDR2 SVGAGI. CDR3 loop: CATRDGVAGTYEQYV. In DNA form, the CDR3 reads TGTGCCACTCGGGACGGAGTAGCGGGGACCTACGAGCAGTACGTC.

The CDR3 spells CATSRPGDRQSNYGYTF. The CDR3 DNA reads TGTGCCACCAGCAGACCGGGGGACCGTCAGTCTAACTATGGCTACACCTTC. V is TRBV15 and J is TRBJ1-2; maybe TRBD1 (5 bases). Germline-derived CDR1 and CDR2 are LNHNV and YYDKDF (reference sequence). The CDR3 loop spans 17 amino acids. Between the trimmed V and J ends, which lost 2 bases and 0 bases, there was a span of 16 bases.

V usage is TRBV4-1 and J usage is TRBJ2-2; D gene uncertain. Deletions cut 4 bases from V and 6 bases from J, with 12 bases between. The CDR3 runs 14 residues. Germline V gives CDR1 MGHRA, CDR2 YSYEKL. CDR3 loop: CASSPLRSPGELFF. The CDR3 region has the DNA TGCGCCAGCAGCCCCCTACGTTCCCCCGGGGAGCTGTTTTTT.

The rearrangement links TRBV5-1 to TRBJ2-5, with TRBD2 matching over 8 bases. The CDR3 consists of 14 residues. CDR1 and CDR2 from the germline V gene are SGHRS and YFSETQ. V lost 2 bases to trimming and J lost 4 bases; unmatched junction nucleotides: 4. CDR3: CASSFGLAGETQYF. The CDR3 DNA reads TGCGCCAGCAGCTTCGGCCTAGCGGGAGAGACCCAGTACTTC.